Following are 18 T cell receptor beta chains from one sample sequenced in a study of blood T cells in healthy people across ages (dated by TCRdb to the mid-2010s). The library was built by means of 5' RACE. The reads were generated on an Illumina HiSeq 2500. A second PCR of roughly 6 to 11 cycles was run with a J-beta primer mix and a sample-barcoded 5' primer. TCRdb handled the public reads itself, with Q25 trimming in fastp and clone calling in MiXCR, and kept productive beta chains. Under each unique CDR3 protein, matching rows form one entry showing the most common genes and DNA. Recorded for this sample are some 1.5 million distinct CDR3 sequences; roughly 30% of them occurred a single time. The ten largest account for 7.7% of the sample. Sequencing used blood. The receptors originated from a woman in her 30s in good health.

The table lists this clonotype with a count of one. The V call is TRBV7-2, the J call TRBJ1-1, with D perhaps matching TRBD1 (5 bases). Deletions cut 3 bases from V and 0 bases from J, with 8 bases between. Germline-derived CDR1 and CDR2 are SGHTA and FQGNSA. The CDR3 runs to 14 residues. The CDR3 region is CASSLGTMNTEAFF. The CDR3 nucleotides are TGTGCCAGCAGCTTGGGGACTATGAACACTGAAGCTTTCTTT. The full variable domain, rest sourced from reference TRBV7-2 and TRBJ1-1, is GAGVSQSPSNKVTEKGKDVELRCDPISGHTALYWYRQSLGQGLEFLIYFQGNSAPDKSGLPSDRFSAERTGGSVSTLTIQRTQQEDSAVYLCASSLGTMNTEAFFGQGTRLTVV.

Only a few counts were recorded for this clonotype. CDR3 in DNA: TGCGCCAGCAGCTTGGTGCAGATTGAAGAGACCCAGTACTTC. This translates into CASSLVQIEETQYF. The rearrangement links TRBV5-1 to TRBJ2-5, with D unresolved. The CDR3 is 14 amino acids. The V gene lost 0 bases and the J gene lost 3 bases, with 9 bases spanning the gap. Germline values: CDR1 SGHRS, CDR2 YFSETQ.

This clonotype was counted once. The rearrangement joins TRBV7-6 to TRBJ1-5; 9 bases are shared with TRBD1. Germline assignment: CDR1 SGHVS and CDR2 FNYEAQ. CDR3 length: 13 amino acids. After removal of 8 bases from V and 5 bases from J, the junction contained 4 bases not matched to a gene. Here the CDR3 reads CASGRDRDQPQHF. The CDR3 bases are TGTGCCAGCGGCCGGGACAGGGATCAGCCCCAGCATTTT.

This clonotype was recorded a few times. This chain links TRBV3-1 with TRBJ1-5; D remains unclear. In germline, CDR1 is LGHDT, CDR2 YNNKEL (reference sequence). The CDR3 covers 13 residues. The germline V and J ends were trimmed by 4 bases and 5 bases, with 9 bases remaining between them. The CDR3 coding sequence is TGTGCCAGCAGCCCGGGCCCTGATCAGCCCCAGCATTTT. This gives the protein CASSPGPDQPQHF. Using reference TRBV3-1 and TRBJ1-5 for the parts outside the CDR3, the full variable domain is DTAVSQTPKYLVTQMGNDKSIKCEQNLGHDTMYWYKQDSKKFLKIMFSYNNKELIINETVPNRFSPKSPDKAHLNLHINSLELGDSAVYFCASSPGPDQPQHFGDGTRLSIL.

The chain joins TRBV20-1 to TRBJ2-1; unclear D gene. Trimming stripped 0 bases from V and 3 bases from J, with 9 bases between. CDR1 is DFQATT and CDR2 is SNEGSKA in the germline V gene (reference sequence). The CDR3 loop spans 14 amino acids. The CDR3, as DNA: TGCAGTGCTAGAGATGGCTCCCACTACAATGAGCAGTTCTTC. Translating it yields CSARDGSHYNEQFF.

The CDR3 DNA is TGCGCCAGCAGCAAGACTAGCGGGGAAGAGACCCAGTACTTC. Translation gives CASSKTSGEETQYF. J is TRBJ2-7 and V is TRBV5-1, with 11 bases identical to TRBD2. Matching the DNA end better, TRBJ2-5 makes the J call doubtful. This CDR3 is 14 amino acids long. The germline V gene encodes CDR1 SGHRS and CDR2 YFSETQ.

In this sample, this clonotype turned up many times. The chain links TRBV12-3 or TRBV12-4 to TRBJ2-1, with a possible D match to TRBD2 (5 bases). CDR3 length: 15 amino acids. V was shortened by 6 bases and J by 9 bases, with 21 bases between the two germline ends. The DNA of the CDR3 is TGTGCCAGCAGGCCCCTTAGCGAGCGGCGAGGTGAGCAGTTCTTC. Translated: CASRPLSERRGEQFF.

Only one count was recorded for this clonotype. CDR3 sequence reads: CASSSDRPLDQPQHF. CDR3 nucleotides: TGTGCCAGCAGTTCGGACAGGCCTCTCGATCAGCCCCAGCATTTT. This chain uses TRBV6-6 with TRBJ1-5; 7 bases align to TRBD1. J gave up 5 bases and V 4 bases, and 8 bases lay outside the gene matches. The V gene's germline CDR1 is MNHNY and CDR2 SVGAGI (reference sequence). This CDR3 spans 15 amino acids.

The V and J genes are TRBV2 and TRBJ2-1, with a possible D match to TRBD1 (5 bases). CDR3 length equals 15 residues. Trimming removed 5 bases at V and 0 bases at J, with 11 bases between. Looked up from germline, CDR1 is SNHLY and CDR2 is FYNNEI. CDR3 residues: CASSWGHVSYNEQFF. In nucleotides, the CDR3 is TGTGCCAGCAGTTGGGGCCATGTCTCCTACAATGAGCAGTTCTTC.

The rearrangement joins TRBV14 to TRBJ2-1; D possibly uses TRBD1 or TRBD2 (6 bases each). Trimming removed 1 base from V and 9 bases from J, with 13 bases in between. This CDR3 spans 14 amino acids. Germline CDR1 SGHDN, CDR2 FVKESK. CDR3 nucleotides: TGTGCCAGCAGCCAAGTCAGGGGAGGAAGTGAGCAGTTCTTC. Translation: CASSQVRGGSEQFF.

This chain uses TRBV12-3 or TRBV12-4 with TRBJ2-1, with 7 bases aligning to TRBD1. V lost 7 bases, J lost 2 bases, and 8 bases stayed unmatched. The CDR3 is made up of 15 amino acids. CDR3 amino acids: CASMVLGGPYNEQFF. The CDR3 DNA is TGTGCCAGCATGGTTTTAGGGGGCCCCTACAATGAGCAGTTCTTC.

This clonotype was observed a few times. This may come from a read error, since a much larger clone is one base off. The chain joins TRBV20-1 to TRBJ2-2, with 7 bases matching TRBD2. In germline, CDR1 is DFQATT, CDR2 SNEGSKA (reference sequence). This CDR3 is 18 amino acids long. V lost 0 bases and J lost 0; bases outside the gene matches: 10. This CDR3 reads CSARDLANGGSNTGELFF. CDR3 nucleotides: TGCAGTGCTAGAGATTTGGCTAACGGGGGGTCGAACACCGGGGAGCTGTTTTTT.

This clonotype was seen at least ten times. The CDR3 sequence: CASNIHVSGANVLTF. In nucleotides, the CDR3 is TGTGCCAGCAATATACACGTCTCTGGGGCCAACGTCCTGACTTTC. This chain connects TRBV6-1 to TRBJ2-6; D unresolved. There are 15 residues in the CDR3. Germline-derived CDR1 and CDR2 are MNHNS and SASEGT. The V and J ends lost 7 bases and 0 bases respectively, with 10 bases between them.

CDR3: CASSQTMGNQPQHF. For the CDR3, the DNA is TGTGCCAGCAGCCAAACGATGGGCAATCAGCCCCAGCATTTT. This sequence joins TRBV3-1 and TRBJ1-5; no definite D call. The V gene's germline CDR1 is LGHDT and CDR2 YNNKEL (reference sequence). The CDR3 has 14 residues. Deletions cut 2 bases from V and 2 bases from J, with 7 bases between.

This clonotype was detected once. Possible read error: a much larger clone is one base away. The chain couples TRBV27 to TRBJ2-1; possibly TRBD2 for D (6 bases). From germline, CDR1 is MNHEY and CDR2 SMNVEV (reference sequence). The CDR3 runs 15 residues. Trimming pared 7 bases from V and 4 bases from J, leaving 17 bases between. In DNA, the CDR3 is TGTGCCAGCATCAAGATCGGCGGGGTATACAATGAGCAGTTCTTC. It translates to CASIKIGGVYNEQFF.

This rearrangement joins TRBV11-2 to TRBJ2-1; TRBD1 matches at 10 bases. After removal of 5 bases from V and 7 bases from J, the junction contained 5 bases not matched to a gene. CDR1 is SGHAT, CDR2 FQNNGV, per germline. CDR3 length: 14 amino acids. The CDR3 protein is CASSQGTGENEQFF. CDR3 nucleotide sequence: TGTGCCAGCAGCCAGGGGACAGGGGAAAATGAGCAGTTCTTC.

This clonotype was observed a few times. A clone one base away is much larger, so this may be a read error. This rearrangement joins TRBV4-3 to TRBJ2-1; D uncertain. From germline, CDR1 is LGHNA and CDR2 YSLEER. CDR3 length: 13 residues. Between the trimmed V and J ends, which lost 0 bases and 10 bases, there was a span of 10 bases. CDR3 DNA: TGCGCCAGCAGCCAAGAGTGGTATTCGGAGCAGTTCTTC. Residues: CASSQEWYSEQFF.

This clonotype turned up a few times. This chain joins TRBV9 and TRBJ2-1, with 10 bases identical to TRBD1. Losses at the gene ends were 0 bases for V and 10 bases for J; bases not matched to a gene: 7. The length of the CDR3 is 15 residues. Germline-derived CDR1 and CDR2 are SGDLS and YYNGEE. The CDR3 protein is CASSVDGTGAREQFF. The CDR3 DNA reads TGTGCCAGCAGCGTAGATGGGACAGGGGCAAGGGAGCAGTTCTTC.